This TCR beta chain was profiled in a study of blood T cell repertoires in COVID-19. Germline lookup yields CDR1 WNHNN and CDR2 SYGVQD (reference sequence). CDR3 length: 14 amino acids. Unmatched junction bases numbered 5, after V lost 2 bases and J lost 7 bases. Sequenced by immunoSEQ multiplex PCR; TCRdb stores in-frame clones only, minus some. The sample has approximately 52,000 clones; around 80% are singletons. The V call is TRBV10-1, the J call TRBJ1-5; 7 bases are a match to TRBD1. This clonotype was obtained from a woman over 75 with acute or convalescent COVID-19. What was sequenced was peripheral blood. In nucleotides, the CDR3 is TGCGCCAGCAGTGAGACAGGGGTGTACCAGCCCCAGCATTTT. This translates into CASSETGVYQPQHF.